This T cell receptor (beta chain) comes out of a study of Graves' ophthalmopathy and Graves' hyperthyroidism. The length of the CDR3 is 12 residues. V was trimmed by 10 bases and J by 2 bases, leaving 12 bases between them. With regard to this clonotype: This could be a read error, since a much larger clone is one nucleotide away.

The study amplified TCR beta CDR3 regions using RNA transcripts. Scientists carried out first-round RT-PCR using HTBI primers and then a second-round multiplex PCR. TCRdb called the multiplex PCR reads again in MiXCR, with one record for every CDR3 protein. The repertoire consists of over a million distinct CDR3 sequences, with roughly 35% occurring once and the leading ten covering around 10%. The V and J genes are TRBV12-3 or TRBV12-4 and TRBJ2-7, with a weak D call TRBD1 (5 bases). What was sequenced was peripheral blood or thyroid tissue (not recorded which). The sequence derives from an adult man with Graves' hyperthyroidism. CDR3 in DNA: TGTGCCACCAGCGACAGAGCCTACGAGCAGTACTTC. Its protein product is CATSDRAYEQYF.